This T cell receptor (beta chain) was sequenced for a study of T cells in Graves' hyperthyroidism and ophthalmopathy. Overall study findings and caveats: Blood shared most expanded thyroid clonotypes above 0.001.

RNA transcripts served as the template for amplifying TCR beta CDR3 regions. HTBI primers were the set used in a first-round RT-PCR of the TCR CDR3. Each CDR3 protein gets one entry after TCRdb re-called the multiplex PCR reads with MiXCR. The top ten clones hold around 9.2% of a sample with hundreds of thousands of distinct CDR3 sequences, 13% of them seen once. This clonotype was found many times. Antigen: not known. Trimming took 0 bases from V and 7 from J, leaving 10 bases between them. This CDR3 spans 14 amino acids. CDR1 and CDR2 from the germline V gene are DFQATT and SNEGSKA (reference sequence).

This receptor was taken from a woman aged 18-30 years with Graves' hyperthyroidism. The rearrangement joins TRBV20-1 to TRBJ1-6; D is unresolved. Sequencing was carried out using blood. For the CDR3, the DNA is TGCAGTGCTAGAGATCAGACACCCAATTCACCCCTCCACTTT. Its protein product is CSARDQTPNSPLHF.